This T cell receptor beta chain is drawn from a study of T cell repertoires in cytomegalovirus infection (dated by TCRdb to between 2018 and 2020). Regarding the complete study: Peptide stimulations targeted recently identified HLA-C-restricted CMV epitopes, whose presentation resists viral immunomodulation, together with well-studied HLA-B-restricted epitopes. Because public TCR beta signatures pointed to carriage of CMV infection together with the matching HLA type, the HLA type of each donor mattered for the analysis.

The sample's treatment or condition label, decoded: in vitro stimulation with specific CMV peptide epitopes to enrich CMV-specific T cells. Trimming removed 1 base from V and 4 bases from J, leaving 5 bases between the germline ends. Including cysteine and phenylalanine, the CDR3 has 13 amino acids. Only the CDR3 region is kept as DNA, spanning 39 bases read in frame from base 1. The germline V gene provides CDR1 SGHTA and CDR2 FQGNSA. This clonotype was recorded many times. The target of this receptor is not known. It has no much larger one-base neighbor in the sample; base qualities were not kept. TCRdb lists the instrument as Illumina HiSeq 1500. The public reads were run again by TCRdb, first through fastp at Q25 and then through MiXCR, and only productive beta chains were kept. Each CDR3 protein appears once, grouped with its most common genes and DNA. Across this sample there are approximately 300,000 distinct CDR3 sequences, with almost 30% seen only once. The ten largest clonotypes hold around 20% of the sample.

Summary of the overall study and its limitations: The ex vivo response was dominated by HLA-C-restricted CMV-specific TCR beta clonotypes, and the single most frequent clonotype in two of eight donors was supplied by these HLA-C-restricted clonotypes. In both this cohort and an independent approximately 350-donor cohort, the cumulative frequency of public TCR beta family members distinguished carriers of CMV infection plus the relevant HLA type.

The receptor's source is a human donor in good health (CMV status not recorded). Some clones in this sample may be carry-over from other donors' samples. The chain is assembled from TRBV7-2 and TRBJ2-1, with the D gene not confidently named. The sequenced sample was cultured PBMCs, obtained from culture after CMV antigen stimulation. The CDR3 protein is CASSLDPYNEQFF. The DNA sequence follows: TGTGCCAGCAGCTTAGACCCTTACAATGAGCAGTTCTTC.